A selection of T cell receptor beta chains follows, all from one sample in a study of T cell changes during pregnancy in multiple sclerosis. Sequencing used immunoSEQ multiplex PCR; TCRdb keeps in-frame clones, though not all of them. The top ten hold about 2.9% of the sample, which has about 100,000 clones, 91% seen once. The input for sequencing was peripheral blood, taken in the second trimester of pregnancy. These receptors were taken from a female donor with multiple sclerosis, enrolled in a pregnancy study. Both conserved end residues are trimmed from each CDR3.

v_call,j_call,cdr3_aa
TRBV29-1,TRBJ2-2,SVGLSGRADTGELF
TRBV28,TRBJ2-7,ASSLFYFTGDDYEQY
TRBV9,TRBJ1-2,ASSLGGSYGYT
TRBV5-6,TRBJ2-7,ASSAGGFSEQY
TRBV6-5,TRBJ2-7,ASSIDPGSYEQY
TRBV18,TRBJ2-7,ASANGGGEQY
TRBV5-1,TRBJ2-7,ASSYGDRNYEQY
TRBV27,TRBJ2-7,ASSPSRGVGSYEQY
TRBV29-1,TRBJ2-7,SVEQGGNREY
TRBV30,TRBJ2-6,AWSPTGTGANVLT
TRBV19,TRBJ2-7,ASAPGNLRYEQY
TRBV5-6,TRBJ2-1,ASSLISSYNEQF
TRBV6-5,TRBJ2-7,ASSYSSGQGAREQY
TRBV11-2,TRBJ2-2,ASSSRLTGAGELF
TRBV27,TRBJ2-7,ASSSSRYTYEQY
TRBV27,TRBJ1-1,ASSPPGAAMNTEAF
TRBV5-6,TRBJ1-3,ASSWTGATGNTIY
TRBV7-8,TRBJ1-2,ASSPSGGQTYGYT
TRBV11-3,TRBJ2-3,ASSFNTDTQY
TRBV4-2,TRBJ1-4,ASSQVDSTTNEKLF
TRBV19,TRBJ2-5,ASSIVGGKKETQY
TRBV28,TRBJ1-2,ASRVQGNGYT
TRBV7-9,TRBJ1-4,ASSSFLGSLNEKLF
TRBV14,TRBJ1-2,ASSHGGIYGYT
TRBV6-5,TRBJ1-4,ASSYGPGNEKLF
TRBV4-1,TRBJ2-1,ASSRRLAGSSSYNEQF
TRBV15,TRBJ2-7,ATSRFPGQGSYEQY
TRBV2,TRBJ2-7,ASSGDTYEQY
TRBV5-4,-,ASSPGLAPYEQY
TRBV27,TRBJ1-3,ASSKQGTGNTIY
TRBV6-5,TRBJ2-1,ATTGTGSMRNEQF
TRBV11-1,TRBJ2-1,ASSLRLAGGPDEQF
TRBV11-3,TRBJ2-3,ASSLGDRSSTDTQY
TRBV6-5,TRBJ2-1,ASSLAGGRDEQF
TRBV18,TRBJ2-3,ASSPRQGSTDTQY
TRBV7-2,TRBJ2-1,ASFELGGGPGGEQF
TRBV6-5,TRBJ2-6,ASSPSSGANVLT